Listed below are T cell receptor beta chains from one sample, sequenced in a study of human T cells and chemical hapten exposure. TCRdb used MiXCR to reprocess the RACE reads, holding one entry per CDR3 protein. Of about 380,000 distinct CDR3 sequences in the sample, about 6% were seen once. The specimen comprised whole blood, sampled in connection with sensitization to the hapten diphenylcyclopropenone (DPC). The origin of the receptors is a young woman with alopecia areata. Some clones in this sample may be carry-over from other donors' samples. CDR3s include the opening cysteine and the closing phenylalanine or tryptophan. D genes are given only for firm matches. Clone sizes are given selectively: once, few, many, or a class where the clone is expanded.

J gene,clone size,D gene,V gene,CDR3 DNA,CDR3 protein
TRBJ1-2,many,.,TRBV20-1,TGCAGCTTACAGAAAGACTATGGCTACACCTTC,CSLQKDYGYTF
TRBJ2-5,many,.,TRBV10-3,TGTGCCATCAGTGCCCATGGGGTTCAAGAGACCCAGTACTTC,CAISAHGVQETQYF
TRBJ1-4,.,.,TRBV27,TGTGCCAGCCTTAAAGGCGGGTCCGGGAATGAAAAACTGTTTTTT,CASLKGGSGNEKLFF
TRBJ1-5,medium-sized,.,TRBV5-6,TGTGCCAGCAGCTTGGGAGGATATCAGCCCCAGCATTTT,CASSLGGYQPQHF
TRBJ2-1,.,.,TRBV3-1,TGTGCCAGCAGCCAAGTTTACCGGGGGGCATACAATGAGCAGTTCTTC,CASSQVYRGAYNEQFF
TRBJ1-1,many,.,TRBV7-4,TGTGCCAGCAGCTTAGAACTTCCCGCGAGGACTGAAGCTTTCTTT,CASSLELPARTEAFF
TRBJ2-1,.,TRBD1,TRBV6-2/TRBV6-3,TGTGCCAGCAGCGGGAACGCTGGACAGGGGAATGAGCAGTTCTTC,CASSGNAGQGNEQFF
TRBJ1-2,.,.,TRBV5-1,TGCGCCAGCAGCCCTGACAGCTGGTATGGCTACACCTTC,CASSPDSWYGYTF
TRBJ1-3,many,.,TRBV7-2,TGTGCCAGCAGCTTAGCCCGCCTTGGCCCGACGACTTCGAGGGGGTCCCCCATATATTTT,CASSLARLGPTTSRGSPIYF
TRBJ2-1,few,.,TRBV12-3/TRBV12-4,TGTGCCAGCAGTTCGACGGACGGTAGGAATGAGCAGTTCTTC,CASSSTDGRNEQFF
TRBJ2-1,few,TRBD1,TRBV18,TGTGCCAGCTCACCAAGCAGCGTGGCAACCGGGACAGAGAGCTCCTACAATGAGCAGTTCTTC,CASSPSSVATGTESSYNEQFF
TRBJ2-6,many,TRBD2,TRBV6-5,TGTGCCAGCAGGCGGGGGAGAGGCGTCTCTGGGGCCAACGTCCTGACTTTC,CASRRGRGVSGANVLTF
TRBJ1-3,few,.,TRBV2,TGTGCCAGCAGTTGGCTATTTCCCGGGGACTCTGGAAACACCATATATTTT,CASSWLFPGDSGNTIYF
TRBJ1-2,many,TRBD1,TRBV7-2,TGTGCCAGCAGCCCGACAGGGGGCAGGGTCTATGGCTACACCTTC,CASSPTGGRVYGYTF
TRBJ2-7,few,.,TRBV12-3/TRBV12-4,TGTGCCAGCAGCGCGGGGTTTTACGAGCAGTACTTC,CASSAGFYEQYF
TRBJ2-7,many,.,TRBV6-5,TGTGCCAGCAGTTACTCTGGAGCCTCCTACGAGCAGTACTTC,CASSYSGASYEQYF
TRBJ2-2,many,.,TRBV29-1,TGCAGCGTTCACCGGGGGCCCCTGAACACCGGGGAGCTGTTTTTT,CSVHRGPLNTGELFF
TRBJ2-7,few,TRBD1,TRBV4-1,TGCGCCAGCAGCCAGGTCCGGGACAGTCCCTACGAGCAGTACTTC,CASSQVRDSPYEQYF
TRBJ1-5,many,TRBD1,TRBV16,TGTGCCAGCAGAGGGACAGTGGATCAGCCCCAGCATTTT,CASRGTVDQPQHF
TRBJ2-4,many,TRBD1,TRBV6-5,TGTGCCAGCAGTCAGCTTGGGGGACAGGCCCAAAACATTCAGTACTTC,CASSQLGGQAQNIQYF
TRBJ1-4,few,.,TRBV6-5,TGTGCCAGCAGTTACCGGCCTGAGGAAAAACTGTTTTTT,CASSYRPEEKLFF
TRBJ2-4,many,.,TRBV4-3,TGCGCCAGCAGCCAAGCTTCGGCAGGGCCAAACATTCAGTACTTC,CASSQASAGPNIQYF
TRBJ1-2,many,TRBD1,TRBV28,TGTGCCAGCAGTTCCGGACAGGGAGGTTATGGCTACACCTTC,CASSSGQGGYGYTF
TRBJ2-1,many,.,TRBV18,TGTGCCAGCTCACCGTCTATGGGAAGCTCCTACAATGAGCAGTTCTTC,CASSPSMGSSYNEQFF
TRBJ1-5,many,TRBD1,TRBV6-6,TGTGCCAGCAGTTACGGTACAGGGGGTCAGCCCCAGCATTTT,CASSYGTGGQPQHF
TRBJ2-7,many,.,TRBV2,TGTGCCAGCAGCGACTGGGAAGGCTACGAGCAGTACTTC,CASSDWEGYEQYF
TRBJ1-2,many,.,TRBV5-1,TGCGCCAGCAGCAGTCAGCCTACTAACTATGGCTACACCTTC,CASSSQPTNYGYTF
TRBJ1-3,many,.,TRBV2,TGTGCCAGCAGTGAACAGGGCTCTGGAAACACCATATATTTT,CASSEQGSGNTIYF
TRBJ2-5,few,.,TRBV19,TGTGCCAGTAGTATGACCCTGGGGGAGACCCAGTACTTC,CASSMTLGETQYF
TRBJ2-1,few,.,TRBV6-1,TGTGCCAGCAGATCGCAGGGTACCGGTACCTACAATGAGCAGTTCTTC,CASRSQGTGTYNEQFF
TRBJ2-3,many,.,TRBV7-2,TGTGCCAGCAGCCGACAGGACTTAGATACGCAGTATTTT,CASSRQDLDTQYF
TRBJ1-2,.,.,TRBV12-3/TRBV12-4,TGTGCCAGCAGTTTACTGGCGATTCGGGGCTACACCTTC,CASSLLAIRGYTF
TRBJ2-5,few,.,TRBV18,TGTGCCAGCTCACCACGTTGGGCAGAGACCCAGTACTTC,CASSPRWAETQYF
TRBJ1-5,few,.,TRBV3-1,TGTGCCAGCAGCCAAGGTGGCGGAGGAGGCAATCAGCCCCAGCATTTT,CASSQGGGGGNQPQHF
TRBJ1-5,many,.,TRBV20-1,TGCAGTGCTAGGGAGATTACAGGGTTTCAGCCCCAGCATTTT,CSAREITGFQPQHF
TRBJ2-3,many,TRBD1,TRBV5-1,TGCGCCAGCAGCTTGGCCGGGACAGGGACAGATACGCAGTATTTT,CASSLAGTGTDTQYF
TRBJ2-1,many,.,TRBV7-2,TGTGCCAGCACGAAGGACCACTCCGACAATGAGCAGTTCTTC,CASTKDHSDNEQFF
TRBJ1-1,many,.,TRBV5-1,TGCGCCAGCAGCTTGCGACCGGCGAACACTGAAGCTTTCTTT,CASSLRPANTEAFF
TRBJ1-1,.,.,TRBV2,TGTGCCAGCAGTGCGCAGGGCGGGGGGACTGAAGCTTTCTTT,CASSAQGGGTEAFF
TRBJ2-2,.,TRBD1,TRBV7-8,TGTGCCAGCAGCTTATCGGGACAGCTGGCGAACACCGGGGAGCTGTTTTTT,CASSLSGQLANTGELFF
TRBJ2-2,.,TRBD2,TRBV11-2,TGTGCCAGCAGCTTATTGGCTAGCGGGCTCCTCGGGGAGCTGTTTTTT,CASSLLASGLLGELFF
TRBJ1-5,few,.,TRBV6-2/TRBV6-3,TGTGCCAGCAGTTCGGGACACCACAATCAGCCCCAGCATTTT,CASSSGHHNQPQHF
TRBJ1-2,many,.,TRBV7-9,TGTGCCAGCAGCTTAGGGGCCCTTCCCGGCTACACCTTC,CASSLGALPGYTF
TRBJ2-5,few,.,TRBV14,TGTGCCAGCAGCTCCTTGGGAGCCGGGGAAGAGACCCAGTACTTC,CASSSLGAGEETQYF
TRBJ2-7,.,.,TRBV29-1,TGCAGCGCCCGCGCTGGTAGCTCCTACGAGCAGTACTTC,CSARAGSSYEQYF
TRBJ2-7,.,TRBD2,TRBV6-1,TGTGCCAGCAGTGCAACCCTAAGCGGGGGTTTCTACGAGCAGTACTTC,CASSATLSGGFYEQYF
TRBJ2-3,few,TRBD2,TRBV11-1,TGTGCCAGCAGCTTACCTAGCGGGGAATCAGATACGCAGTATTTT,CASSLPSGESDTQYF
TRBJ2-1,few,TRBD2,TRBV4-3,TGCGCCAGCAGCCAAGATGGTAGCGGGGCGCAGTTCTTC,CASSQDGSGAQFF
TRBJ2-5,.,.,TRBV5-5,TGTGCCAGCAGCCCCTCCGGAGTCCAAGAGACCCAGTACTTC,CASSPSGVQETQYF
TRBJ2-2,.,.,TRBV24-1,TGTGCCACCAGTGAGTTCGACAGCACGAACACCGGGGAGCTGTTTTTT,CATSEFDSTNTGELFF
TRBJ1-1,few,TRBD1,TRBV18,TGTGCCAGCTCACCAAATCAACTACTTAGGACAGGGGTGAACACTGAAGCTTTCTTT,CASSPNQLLRTGVNTEAFF
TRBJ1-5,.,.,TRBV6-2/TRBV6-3,TGTGCCAGCAGTTCCCCTACGGGGTTTGGCAATCAGCCCCAGCATTTT,CASSSPTGFGNQPQHF